The sequence of this T cell receptor (beta chain) was determined in a study of technical replicates of blood from a few donors. Libraries were prepared by immunoSEQ multiplex PCR; TCRdb keeps only in-frame clonotypes and omits some of them. The sample contains tens of thousands of clones, roughly 94% of which appear only once. The ends lost 1 base at V and 7 bases at J; junction bases unmatched: 6. CDR1 is SNHLY, CDR2 FYNNEI, per germline. There are 15 residues in the CDR3. The chain links TRBV2 to TRBJ1-4; 7 positions agree with TRBD1. Material: T cells isolated from PBMCs. The sequence was collected from a human donor in good health. Here the CDR3 DNA reads TGTGCCAGCAGTGAAGAGAACAGGGGAACTGAAAAACTGTTTTTT. It is translated as CASSEENRGTEKLFF.